The 11 T cell receptor beta chains below were found in one sample sequenced in a study of cytomegalovirus exposure and HLA in healthy donors. Amplification used 60 Vbeta primers and 13 Jbeta primers. TCRdb's copy holds only in-frame clones and misses some; the assay was immunoSEQ multiplex PCR. The data hold under 200,000 clones, with around 74% observed a single time. Sequencing input: PBMCs. These receptor sequences come from a woman in her thirties in good health and CMV-seronegative.

The J gene is TRBJ1-2, the V gene TRBV18; D uncertain. CDR1 KGHSH and CDR2 LQKENI come from the germline V gene. The CDR3 runs 16 residues. Deletions cut 0 bases from V and 5 bases from J, with 16 bases between. CDR3 coding DNA: TGTGCCAGCTCACCACCGGGAGATCCACCTCTTTATGGCTACACCTTC. This codes for CASSPPGDPPLYGYTF.

This chain links TRBV9 with TRBJ2-2; D not certain. CDR3 length equals 12 residues. V lost 4 bases to trimming and J lost 1 base, with 2 bases between them. CDR1 is SGDLS, CDR2 YYNGEE, per germline. The CDR3 nucleotides read TGTGCCAGCAGCCTGAACACCGGGGAGCTGTTTTTT. It specifies CASSLNTGELFF.

This clone has just a few counts. The J gene is TRBJ2-5, the V gene TRBV5-4, with 8 bases matching TRBD2. Germline-derived CDR1 and CDR2 are SGHNT and YYREEE (reference sequence). Trimming at V came to 6 bases and at J to 6 bases, leaving 10 bases not matched to a gene. This CDR3 has 14 amino acids. CDR3 DNA: TGTGCCAGCAAAGTCTCGGGGGGGCCGAAGACCCAGTACTTC. Translating gives CASKVSGGPKTQYF.

This clone was observed a handful of times. This chain links TRBV7-2 with TRBJ2-1; unclear D gene. V was shortened by 1 base and J by 10 bases, with 11 bases between the two germline ends. From germline, CDR1 is SGHTA and CDR2 FQGNSA. The CDR3 totals 13 residues. The CDR3 DNA reads TGTGCCAGCAGCTTAGATCCCTCAGGCGAGCAGTTCTTC. It specifies CASSLDPSGEQFF.

The V call is TRBV5-4, the J call TRBJ2-3, with 9 bases fitting TRBD1. V gave up 4 bases and J gave up 2 bases; unmatched junction bases: 5. Germline V gene data show CDR1 as SGHNT and CDR2 as YYREEE (reference sequence). The CDR3 runs to 15 residues. The CDR3 loop is CASSLQGAYTDTQYF. In DNA, the CDR3 is TGTGCCAGCAGCCTACAGGGGGCATACACAGATACGCAGTATTTT.

The chain joins TRBV18 to TRBJ2-5; 9 positions match TRBD1. The CDR3 has 13 residues. Germline values: CDR1 KGHSH, CDR2 LQKENI. Losses at the gene ends were 6 bases for V and 12 bases for J; bases not matched to a gene: 11. The CDR3 loop is CASSQTLRDREYF. As DNA, the CDR3 is TGTGCCAGCTCTCAGACGCTCCGGGACAGGGAGTACTTC.

V is TRBV30 and J is TRBJ2-3; weak D call: TRBD2 (6 bases). The CDR3 is made up of 13 amino acids. The germline V gene has CDR1 GTSNPN and CDR2 SVGIG (reference sequence). Trimming removed 4 bases at V and 0 bases at J, with 8 bases between. CDR3 nucleotide sequence: TGTGCCTGGATAGGAGGGAGCACAGATACGCAGTATTTT. Encoded protein: CAWIGGSTDTQYF.

The chain employs TRBV6-1 and TRBJ2-5; unclear D gene. The end of the DNA is better explained by TRBJ2-7, so the J call may be wrong. CDR3 size: 15 residues. Germline assignment: CDR1 MNHNS and CDR2 SASEGT. CDR3 DNA: TGTGCCAGCAGTGAAGCGCTCAGCACTGACTACGAGCAGTACTTC. Translation: CASSEALSTDYEQYF.

The rearrangement joins TRBV6-6 to TRBJ2-5; 7 positions match TRBD1. Germline V gene data show CDR1 as MNHNY and CDR2 as SVGAGI (reference sequence). This CDR3 has 13 residues. J lost 7 bases, V lost 6 bases, and 8 bases had no gene match. This CDR3 is CASSQGESGTQYF. The CDR3 region has the DNA TGTGCCAGCAGCCAGGGGGAGTCGGGGACCCAGTACTTC.

In this sample, this clone turned up a few times. The chain is built from TRBV5-4 and TRBJ1-1, with a possible D match to TRBD1 (5 bases). V shed 3 bases and J shed 4 bases, with 13 bases lying between them. This CDR3 spans 14 amino acids. Germline V lookup: CDR1 SGHNT, CDR2 YYREEE (reference sequence). CDR3 protein: CASSYPGVGTEAFF. CDR3 coding DNA: TGTGCCAGCAGCTACCCGGGGGTGGGCACTGAAGCTTTCTTT.

The gene calls are TRBV15 and TRBJ2-1; tentatively, D is TRBD1 (6 bases). The CDR3 has 17 residues. The V gene's germline CDR1 is LNHNV and CDR2 YYDKDF (reference sequence). V was pared by 5 bases and J by 0 bases, with 17 bases between. For the CDR3, the DNA is TGTGCCACCAGCGGGTCAGGGGCCGGCCTCTCCTACAATGAGCAGTTCTTC. Residues: CATSGSGAGLSYNEQFF. Filled out from reference TRBV15 and TRBJ2-1, the complete variable domain reads DAMVIQNPRYQVTQFGKPVTLSCSQTLNHNVMYWYQQKSSQAPKLLFHYYDKDFNNEADTPDNFQSRRPNTSFCFLDIRSPGLGDTAMYLCATSGSGAGLSYNEQFFGPGTRLTVL.